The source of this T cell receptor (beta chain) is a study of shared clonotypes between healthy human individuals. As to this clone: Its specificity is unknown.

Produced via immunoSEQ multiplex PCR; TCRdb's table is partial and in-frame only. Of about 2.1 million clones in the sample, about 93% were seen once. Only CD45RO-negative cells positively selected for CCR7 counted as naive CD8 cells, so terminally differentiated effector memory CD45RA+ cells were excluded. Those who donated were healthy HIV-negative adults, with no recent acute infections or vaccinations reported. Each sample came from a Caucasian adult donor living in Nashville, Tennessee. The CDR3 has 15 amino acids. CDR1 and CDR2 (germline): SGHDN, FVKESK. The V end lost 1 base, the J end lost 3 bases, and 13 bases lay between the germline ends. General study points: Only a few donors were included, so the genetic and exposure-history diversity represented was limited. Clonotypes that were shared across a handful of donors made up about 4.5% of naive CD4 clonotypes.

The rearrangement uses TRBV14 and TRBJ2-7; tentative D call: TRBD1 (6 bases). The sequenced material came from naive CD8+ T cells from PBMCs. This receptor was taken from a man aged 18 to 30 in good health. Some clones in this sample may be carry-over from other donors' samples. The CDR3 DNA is TGTGCCAGCAGCCAAGCCGACAGGATGATCTACGAGCAGTACTTC. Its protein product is CASSQADRMIYEQYF.